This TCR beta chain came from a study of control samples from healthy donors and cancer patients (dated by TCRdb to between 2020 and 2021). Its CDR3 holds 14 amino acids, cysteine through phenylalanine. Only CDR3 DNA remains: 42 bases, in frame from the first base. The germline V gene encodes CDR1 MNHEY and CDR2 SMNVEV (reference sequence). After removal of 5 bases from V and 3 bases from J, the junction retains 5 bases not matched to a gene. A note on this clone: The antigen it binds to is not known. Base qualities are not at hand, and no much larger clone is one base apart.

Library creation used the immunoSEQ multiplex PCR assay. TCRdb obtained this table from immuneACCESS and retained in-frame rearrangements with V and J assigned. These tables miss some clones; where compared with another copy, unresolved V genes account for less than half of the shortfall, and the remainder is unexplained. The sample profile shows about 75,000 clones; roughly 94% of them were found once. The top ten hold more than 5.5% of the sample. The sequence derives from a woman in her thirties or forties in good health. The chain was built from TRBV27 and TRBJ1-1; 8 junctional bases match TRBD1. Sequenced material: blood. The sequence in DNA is TGTGCCAGCAGTCTACAGGGGGGGGACACTGAAGCTTTCTTT. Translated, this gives CASSLQGGDTEAFF.